Below are 23 T cell receptor beta chains sequenced from a single sample in a study of OX40 agonist ivuxolimab in advanced cancers. Using immunoSEQ multiplex PCR, the repertoire was profiled, and TCRdb retains in-frame clones only, with some absent. Of 80,000 to 100,000 clones in the sample, 90% were seen once. The material sequenced was CD4+ or CD8+ T cells sorted from blood, taken in a trial of the OX40 agonist ivuxolimab. The receptors here all came from an adult with an advanced solid tumor such as melanoma, head and neck, liver or kidney cancer.

This CDR3 reads CASSPGFSGNTIYF. DNA for the CDR3: TGTGCCAGCAGCCCAGGGTTCTCTGGAAACACCATATATTTT. The rearrangement links TRBV9 to TRBJ1-3; perhaps TRBD1 as D (5 bases). CDR3 length: 14 amino acids. Looked up from germline, CDR1 is SGDLS and CDR2 is YYNGEE. Trimming stripped 4 bases from V and 0 bases from J, with 8 bases between.

This clone has a single count. This sequence joins TRBV7-2 and TRBJ1-5; D is uncertain. V gave up 0 bases and J gave up 9 bases, with 6 bases separating them. Germline V gives CDR1 SGHTA, CDR2 FQGNSA. The CDR3 has 12 residues. The CDR3 spells CASSLANRPQHF. CDR3 DNA: TGTGCCAGCAGCTTAGCCAATAGGCCCCAGCATTTT.

This chain connects TRBV19 to TRBJ2-5; possible D gene TRBD1, 5 bases. V was trimmed by 3 bases and J by 5 bases, leaving 13 bases between them. The CDR3 consists of 14 residues. CDR1 is LNHDA, CDR2 SQIVND, per germline (reference sequence). The CDR3 loop is CASSIQGRVETQYF. The DNA of the CDR3 is TGTGCCAGTAGTATTCAGGGTAGGGTTGAGACCCAGTACTTC.

This clone was recorded once. J is TRBJ2-2 and V is TRBV27; D remains ambiguous. V was cut by 3 bases and J by 2 bases, with 13 bases left in between. CDR3 length: 16 residues. Germline loops: CDR1 MNHEY, CDR2 SMNVEV (reference sequence). The CDR3 sequence is CASSLVPLGNTGELFF. DNA of the CDR3: TGTGCCAGCAGTTTGGTCCCCCTGGGCAACACCGGGGAGCTGTTTTTT.

The chain employs TRBV18 and TRBJ1-1, with 8 bases lining up with TRBD1. Germline loops: CDR1 KGHSH, CDR2 LQKENI. The CDR3 has 14 residues. Trimming cost V 0 bases and J 6 bases; bases outside gene matches: 3. CDR3 amino acids: CASSPPTGQAEAFF. Written as DNA, the CDR3 is TGTGCCAGCTCACCACCGACGGGACAGGCTGAAGCTTTCTTT. Full variable domain (missing parts from reference TRBV18 and TRBJ1-1): NAGVMQNPRHLVRRRGQEARLRCSPMKGHSHVYWYRQLPEEGLKFMVYLQKENIIDESGMPKERFSAEFPKEGPSILRIQQVVRGDSAAYFCASSPPTGQAEAFFGQGTRLTVV.

The rearrangement links TRBV7-2 to TRBJ2-2; no definite D call. The V gene's germline CDR1 is SGHTA and CDR2 FQGNSA. The V gene lost 2 bases and the J gene lost 4 bases, with 11 bases spanning the gap. This CDR3 is built from 15 residues. CDR3 sequence reads: CASSLNAAITGELFF. In DNA, the CDR3 is TGTGCCAGCAGCTTAAATGCCGCGATCACCGGGGAGCTGTTTTTT.

This clone was seen once. The chain employs TRBV14 and TRBJ2-3, with 7 nucleotides matching TRBD1. This CDR3 comprises 16 residues. Trimming cost V 4 bases and J 5 bases; bases outside gene matches: 12. The germline gives CDR1 SGHDN, CDR2 FVKESK. The CDR3: CASSRSGTAGQDTQYF. CDR3 DNA: TGTGCCAGCAGCCGTTCAGGGACAGCCGGGCAAGATACGCAGTATTTT.

This chain connects TRBV18 to TRBJ2-3, with TRBD1 matching over 7 bases. The germline V gene has CDR1 KGHSH and CDR2 LQKENI. CDR3 length: 15 residues. J was trimmed by 3 bases and V by 0 bases; bases with no gene match: 3. CDR3 nucleotide sequence: TGTGCCAGCTCACCACCGTTGACAGGGACAGATACGCAGTATTTT. Its translation: CASSPPLTGTDTQYF.

The V and J genes are TRBV5-4 and TRBJ2-7; 13 nucleotides align to TRBD2. Germline-derived CDR1 and CDR2 are SGHNT and YYREEE (reference sequence). The V segment lost 4 bases and the J segment 7 bases; nucleotides outside the gene matches: 11. This CDR3 region has 16 residues. The CDR3 spells CASSRGTSGIGWEQYF. The CDR3 region has the DNA TGTGCCAGCAGCCGGGGGACTAGCGGGATTGGCTGGGAGCAGTACTTC. Full variable domain (remainder filled in from reference TRBV5-4 and TRBJ2-7): ETGVTQSPTHLIKTRGQQVTLRCSSQSGHNTVSWYQQALGQGPQFIFQYYREEENGRGNFPPRFSGLQFPNYSSELNVNALELDDSALYLCASSRGTSGIGWEQYFGPGTRLTVT.

The chain has TRBV2 and TRBJ2-3, with D unclear. The CDR3 sequence is 13 residues long. The V gene lost 3 bases and the J gene lost 7 bases, with 11 bases spanning the gap. CDR1 SNHLY and CDR2 FYNNEI come from the germline V gene. The CDR3 DNA is TGTGCCAGCAGTGAGGCAGTTAGGTATACGCAGTATTTT. Its protein product is CASSEAVRYTQYF.

The chain is built from TRBV21-1 and TRBJ1-1; the table's D call, TRBD1, has no DNA check behind it. TRBV21-1 is annotated as a pseudogene. The CDR3 runs to 17 residues. For the CDR3, the DNA is TGTGCCAGCACCCTCCAACGTGGACATCGTGGGGCCACTGAAGCTTTCTTT. This translates into CASTLQRGHRGATEAFF.

This chain joins TRBV7-2 and TRBJ1-2, with D tentatively TRBD1 (6 bases). Trimming took off 6 bases at V and 1 base at J, with 12 bases between the two ends. Looked up from germline, CDR1 is SGHTA and CDR2 is FQGNSA. The CDR3 covers 14 residues. CDR3 region: CASRRWTVNYGYTF. The CDR3 bases are TGTGCCAGCAGACGCTGGACAGTTAACTATGGCTACACCTTC.

The chain is built from TRBV6-5 and TRBJ1-3; a weak D match, TRBD1 (5 bases). The CDR3 is 11 amino acids. With 10 bases removed from V and 8 bases from J, the gap between germline ends came to 12 bases. The germline V gene encodes CDR1 MNHEY and CDR2 SVGAGI. The CDR3: CATQRGDTIYF. In DNA, the CDR3 is TGTGCCACCCAGAGGGGAGACACCATATATTTT.

The chain combines TRBV28 with TRBJ1-1; D gene uncertain. The CDR3 covers 11 residues. The germline gives CDR1 MDHEN, CDR2 SYDVKM. Trimming removed 2 bases at V and 7 bases at J, with 5 bases between. CDR3 DNA: TGTGCCAGCAGTTTAATCGGTGAAGCTTTCTTT. Encoded protein: CASSLIGEAFF.

The chain combines TRBV6-6 with TRBJ2-7, with 8 bases aligning to TRBD1. Losses at the gene ends were 0 bases for V and 4 bases for J; bases not matched to a gene: 8. Germline values: CDR1 MNHNY, CDR2 SVGAGI (reference sequence). This CDR3 comprises 16 residues. The CDR3 coding sequence is TGTGCCAGCAGTTACTCGCCAGGGGGCGAAGGATACGAGCAGTACTTC. This encodes CASSYSPGGEGYEQYF.

The genes are TRBV11-3 and TRBJ1-3; the D is unclear. The CDR3 loop spans 16 amino acids. Trimming cost V 5 bases and J 0 bases, with 14 bases left between them. Per germline, CDR1 SGHNT and CDR2 YENEEA. The CDR3 loop reads CASSPGDPLSGNTIYF. The CDR3 DNA reads TGTGCCAGCAGCCCAGGAGACCCCCTCTCTGGAAACACCATATATTTT.

The V and J genes are TRBV6-5 and TRBJ2-3; D is unresolved. The CDR3 loop spans 13 amino acids. CDR1 is MNHEY, CDR2 SVGAGI, per germline. V was pared by 6 bases and J by 5 bases, with 12 bases between. CDR3 amino acids: CASRTARGDTQYF. The CDR3 DNA is TGTGCCAGCAGGACGGCCCGAGGAGATACGCAGTATTTT.

With respect to this clone: At one of its ends the junction is not consistent with the germline gene, which may arise from a read error. The chain couples TRBV7-7 to TRBJ2-7; 8 bases agree with TRBD2. Germline V gene lookup returns CDR1 SSHAT and CDR2 FNYEAQ (reference sequence). The CDR3 runs 14 residues. The CDR3 spells CASSSGHAGGEQYF. CDR3 in DNA: TGTGCTAGCAGCTCTGGACATGCGGGGGGAGAGCAGTACTTC.

J is TRBJ1-3 and V is TRBV28; the D gene is possibly TRBD1 (5 bases). The germline V gene encodes CDR1 MDHEN and CDR2 SYDVKM. V lost 2 bases to trimming and J lost 0 bases, with 8 bases between them. The length of the CDR3 is 15 residues. For the CDR3, the DNA is TGTGCCAGCAGTTTAGGAGGGGTCTCTGGAAACACCATATATTTT. Its translation is CASSLGGVSGNTIYF.

The J gene is TRBJ2-1, the V gene TRBV10-3; 8 bases match TRBD1. The trim removed 4 bases at V and 8 bases at J, leaving 7 bases unmatched. Germline assignment: CDR1 ENHRY and CDR2 SYGVKD. The CDR3 covers 14 residues. The CDR3 nucleotides read TGTGCCATCAGTGGAGGGGACAGGCTCCATGAGCAGTTCTTC. This encodes CAISGGDRLHEQFF.

The gene calls are TRBV5-4 and TRBJ2-1; no firm D call. V lost 0 bases, J lost 6 bases, and 10 bases lay in between. The CDR3 covers 14 residues. The germline V gene encodes CDR1 SGHNT and CDR2 YYREEE (reference sequence). The CDR3 region is CASSLGELGNEQFF. CDR3 DNA: TGTGCCAGCAGCTTGGGGGAATTGGGCAATGAGCAGTTCTTC.

The J gene is TRBJ1-5, the V gene TRBV19, with D hard to call. Germline assignment: CDR1 LNHDA and CDR2 SQIVND (reference sequence). There are 19 residues in the CDR3. Trimming left V 1 base short and J 0 bases short, with 19 bases between. The CDR3: CASSIGLLMRTYSNQPQHF. The CDR3 nucleotides are TGTGCCAGTAGTATAGGACTGTTGATGAGAACTTATAGCAATCAGCCCCAGCATTTT.

The V call is TRBV11-3, the J call TRBJ2-1; 7 nucleotides agree with TRBD2. V lost 2 bases and J lost 0; bases outside the gene matches: 7. This CDR3 has 17 residues. From germline, CDR1 is SGHNT and CDR2 YENEEA. The CDR3 region is CASSLFGGSLSYNEQFF. DNA for the CDR3: TGTGCCAGCAGCTTATTTGGCGGGAGTCTCTCCTACAATGAGCAGTTCTTC.